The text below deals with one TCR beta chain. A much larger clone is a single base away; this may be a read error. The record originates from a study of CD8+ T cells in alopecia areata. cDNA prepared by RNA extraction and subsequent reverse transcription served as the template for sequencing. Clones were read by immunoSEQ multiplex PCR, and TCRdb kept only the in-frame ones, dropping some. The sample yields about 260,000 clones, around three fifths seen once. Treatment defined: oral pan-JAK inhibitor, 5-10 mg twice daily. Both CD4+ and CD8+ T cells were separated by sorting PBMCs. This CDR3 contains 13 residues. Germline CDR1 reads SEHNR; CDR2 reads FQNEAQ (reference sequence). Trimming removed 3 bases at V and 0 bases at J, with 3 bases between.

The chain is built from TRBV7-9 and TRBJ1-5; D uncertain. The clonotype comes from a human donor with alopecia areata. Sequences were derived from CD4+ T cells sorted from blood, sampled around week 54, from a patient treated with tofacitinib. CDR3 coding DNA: TGTGCCAGCAGCTTGCATAGCAATCAGCCCCAGCATTTT. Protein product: CASSLHSNQPQHF.